The subject of this entry is one T cell receptor (beta chain). CD45RO-negative cells were positively selected for CCR7, leaving out terminally differentiated effector memory CD45RA+ cells. The source of the sample is a study of shared clonotypes between healthy human individuals. Sequencing was performed with immunoSEQ multiplex PCR; in TCRdb, only in-frame clones are kept and a portion is missing. The repertoire has around 2.1 million clones, about 93% of them found once; the top ten carry about 1.5%. Material: naive CD8+ T cells from PBMCs. This clonotype was obtained from a man aged 18 to 29 in good health. Some clones in this sample may be carry-over from other donors' samples.

As DNA, the CDR3 is TGTGCCAGCGGAAGGACAGCTAAATACGAGCAGTACTTC. Protein sequence: CASGRTAKYEQYF. The rearrangement uses TRBV6-1 and TRBJ2-7; maybe TRBD1 (6 bases). V shed 8 bases and J shed 4 bases, with 15 bases lying between them. The CDR3 spans 13 residues. Germline V lookup: CDR1 MNHNS, CDR2 SASEGT.